This passage covers 7 T cell receptor beta chains from one sample sequenced in a study of cytomegalovirus exposure and HLA in healthy donors. Primers: 60 Vbeta forward and 13 Jbeta reverse. Using immunoSEQ multiplex PCR, the repertoire was profiled, and TCRdb retains in-frame clones only, with some absent. In the table there are over 200,000 clones, over 75% of which are singletons. Sequenced: PBMCs. These receptors were collected from a male donor in good health and CMV-seronegative.

The chain has TRBV7-9 and TRBJ1-2; the match to TRBD1 covers 10 bases. The J segment lost 2 bases and the V segment lost 3 bases, leaving 3 bases of the junction unmatched. CDR3 length: 15 amino acids. In germline, CDR1 is SEHNR, CDR2 FQNEAQ (reference sequence). The CDR3 is CASSFDRGLNYGYTF. CDR3 DNA: TGTGCCAGCAGCTTCGACAGGGGGCTCAACTATGGCTACACCTTC.

The rearrangement links TRBV20-1 to TRBJ1-1, with 8 bases fitting TRBD1. This CDR3 is built from 11 residues. Germline lookup yields CDR1 DFQATT and CDR2 SNEGSKA (reference sequence). The CDR3 is CSHGQGFEAFF. DNA of the CDR3: TGCAGCCACGGACAGGGCTTTGAAGCTTTCTTT.

This chain connects TRBV4-2 to TRBJ2-3; 10 bases line up with TRBD2. The germline V gene has CDR1 LGHNA and CDR2 YNFKEQ. The CDR3 contains 16 residues. V trimming: 6 bases; J trimming: 0 bases; junction bases outside the gene matches: 6. CDR3 nucleotides: TGTGCCAGCAGGTTTAGCGGGAGGTCTAGCACAGATACGCAGTATTTT. The encoded protein is CASRFSGRSSTDTQYF.

V usage is TRBV6-5 and J usage is TRBJ2-1, with D possibly being TRBD2 (5 bases). The V end lost 0 bases, the J end lost 10 bases, and 13 bases lay between the germline ends. The CDR3 is 14 residues long. Germline V gene sequence: CDR1 MNHEY, CDR2 SVGAGI. The CDR3 nucleotides read TGTGCCAGCAGTTACTCTTCCACGACGGGGGAGCAGTTCTTC. It is translated as CASSYSSTTGEQFF.

The V and J genes are TRBV21-1 and TRBJ1-2. TRBV21-1 is an annotated pseudogene. This CDR3 region has 14 residues. The DNA for the CDR3 is TGTGCCAGCAGTCGGGGTAGGAAGTTGTATGGCTACACCTTC. The encoded protein is CASSRGRKLYGYTF.

V and J are TRBV5-4 and TRBJ2-5; TRBD2 is a possible D gene (6 bases). The J call may be wrong; the DNA end is better matched by TRBJ2-7. In germline, CDR1 is SGHNT, CDR2 YYREEE (reference sequence). CDR3 length: 14 amino acids. CDR3: CASSSMEGIYEQYF. CDR3 sequence (DNA): TGTGCCAGCAGCTCTATGGAGGGGATATACGAGCAGTACTTC.

The chain joins TRBV14 to TRBJ1-6, with a tentative D call TRBD1 (5 bases). CDR1 is SGHDN and CDR2 is FVKESK in the germline V gene. This CDR3 region has 13 residues. Between the trimmed V and J ends, which lost 3 bases and 7 bases, there was a span of 7 bases. This chain's CDR3 is CASSHYRNSPLHF. The CDR3 DNA sequence: TGTGCCAGCAGCCACTACAGGAATTCACCCCTCCACTTT.